The 4 T cell receptor beta chains listed next were all sequenced from one sample in a study of blood T cell repertoires in COVID-19 (TCRdb year 2020). The receptor library was made with the immunoSEQ multiplex PCR assay. TCRdb retrieved this table from immuneACCESS and kept in-frame rearrangements only. Not all clones are present; in checked studies, unresolved V genes account for under half, and no reason is known for the remainder. This sample lists 80,000 to 90,000 clones; approximately 81% were detected once. Around 15% of the sample goes to the ten largest clones. Sequencing was carried out using peripheral blood. These receptor sequences come from a woman aged 65 to 85 with acute or convalescent COVID-19.

The gene calls are TRBV12-3 or TRBV12-4 and TRBJ1-2; tentatively, D is TRBD1 (5 bases). The V end was cut by 4 bases, the J end by 4 bases, with 10 bases between. The CDR3 is made up of 13 amino acids. This CDR3 reads CASSSQGGYGYTF. In DNA, the CDR3 is TGTGCCAGCAGTTCCCAGGGTGGCTATGGCTACACCTTC.

This clone has only one observation. The J gene is TRBJ1-3, the V gene TRBV6-5; D may be TRBD1 (6 bases). Trimming stripped 6 bases from V and 0 bases from J, with 9 bases between. CDR1 is MNHEY, CDR2 SVGAGI, per germline. The CDR3 is made up of 14 amino acids. This CDR3 reads CASRRDNSGNTIYF. CDR3 coding DNA: TGTGCCAGCAGGAGGGACAACTCTGGAAACACCATATATTTT.

The rearrangement uses TRBV11-3 and TRBJ2-5; D might be TRBD2 (6 bases). Trimming left V 4 bases short and J 10 bases short, with 25 bases between. The CDR3 is 16 amino acids. Germline loops: CDR1 SGHNT, CDR2 YENEEA. Written as DNA, the CDR3 is TGTGCCAGCAGCTCCCGTCAACGGGGGTTAGACCAGGGCCAGTACTTC. This sequence encodes CASSSRQRGLDQGQYF.

The chain links TRBV6-1 to TRBJ2-7; 8 bases map to TRBD1. J lost 2 bases, V lost 3 bases, and 6 bases had no gene match. Germline CDR1 reads MNHNS; CDR2 reads SASEGT. The CDR3 is 15 residues long. The CDR3 loop reads CASSEGTGLTYEQYV. The CDR3 DNA reads as TGTGCCAGCAGTGAGGGGACAGGCCTCACCTACGAGCAGTACGTC.